This T cell receptor beta chain originates from a study of regulatory T cells in long-lasting Graves disease. Study overall: Persistence in Graves' disease denoted antithyroid drug use beyond 5 years alongside positive TSH receptor antibodies.

Building of the TCR beta libraries involved iRepertoire HTBI primers and Arm-PCR of CDR3 regions. TCRdb redid the calling of the multiplex PCR reads with MiXCR, one entry per CDR3 protein. Altogether roughly 500,000 distinct CDR3 sequences are present, about 20% being singletons, with the ten largest covering around 13%. The CDR3 sequence is 14 residues long. Germline-derived CDR1 and CDR2 are SGHRS and YFSETQ. With V trimmed by 4 bases and J by 3 bases, 5 bases remained unmatched. Time point: persistent/refractory GD, antithyroid drugs over 5 years with positive TRAb. TCR sequences were obtained from RNA taken from PBMCs. In this cohort, patients came from an endocrinology department located in Xi'an, China. Nine milliliters of peripheral blood were taken and placed in EDTA tubes. Study-level results: Peripheral blood, not thyroid tissue, was the sole material studied.

Remarks on this clonotype: Antigen: not known.

This chain joins TRBV5-1 and TRBJ1-1; 8 nucleotides agree with TRBD1. The clonotype comes from a female donor with Graves disease. Sequencing was performed on peripheral blood mononuclear cells (PBMCs), taken when the disease was refractory, from a patient treated with antithyroid drugs. CDR3 loop: CASSRGQEYTEAFF. CDR3 coding DNA: TGCGCCAGCAGCAGGGGACAGGAGTACACTGAAGCTTTCTTT.